The 9 T cell receptor beta chains below were found in one sample sequenced in a study of shared clonotypes between healthy human individuals. As defined, naive CD8 cells were CD45RO-negative and positively selected for CCR7, with terminally differentiated effector memory CD45RA+ cells excluded. Only in-frame clones appear in the TCRdb table, and some are missing; sequencing was by immunoSEQ multiplex PCR. The sample yields about 1,800,000 clones, approximately 95% seen once. The sample consisted of naive CD8+ T cells sorted from blood. The receptor set was obtained from a man younger than 35 in good health.

This clone was observed once. The chain employs TRBV27 and TRBJ1-2; 8 bases are a match to TRBD1. The V gene's germline CDR1 is MNHEY and CDR2 SMNVEV (reference sequence). CDR3 length equals 17 residues. V lost 6 bases, J lost 4 bases, and 16 bases stayed unmatched. The CDR3 region has the DNA TGTGCCAGCAGAGTTTCCCTAGGGACTGGACAGGGCTATGGCTACACCTTC. It codes for CASRVSLGTGQGYGYTF.

The chain carries TRBV6-5 and TRBJ1-1; D is possibly TRBD1 (5 bases). Per germline, CDR1 MNHEY and CDR2 SVGAGI. V dropped 4 bases and J dropped 7 bases, with 10 bases sitting between them. The CDR3 sequence is 12 residues long. The CDR3 is CASSSDDSEAFF. The CDR3 DNA reads as TGTGCCAGCAGTTCCGACGACAGTGAAGCTTTCTTT.

This chain joins TRBV28 and TRBJ2-1; D call uncertain. The ends were cut back, 4 bases at V and 6 bases at J, with 10 bases in the middle. CDR1 and CDR2 from the germline V gene are MDHEN and SYDVKM. There are 13 residues in the CDR3. The CDR3 reads CASSYTGVNEQFF. The CDR3 nucleotides read TGTGCCAGCAGTTATACTGGAGTCAATGAGCAGTTCTTC. Using reference TRBV28 and TRBJ2-1 for the parts outside the CDR3, the full variable domain is DVKVTQSSRYLVKRTGEKVFLECVQDMDHENMFWYRQDPGLGLRLIYFSYDVKMKEKGDIPEGYSVSREKKERFSLILESASTNQTSMYLCASSYTGVNEQFFGPGTRLTVL.

On this clone: Other DNA sequences in this sample translate to the same CDR3. This rearrangement joins TRBV27 to TRBJ2-7; D gene uncertain. This CDR3 region has 14 residues. The germline CDR1 and CDR2 sequences are MNHEY and SMNVEV (reference sequence). Trimming took 3 bases from V and 2 from J, leaving 11 bases between them. CDR3 DNA: TGTGCCAGCAGTTTTAGGGCCGGCGCCTACGAGCAGTACTTC. This translates into CASSFRAGAYEQYF.

The CDR3 nucleotides read TGTGCCAGCAGCTTAGTCTACGCGAACACCGGGGAGCTGTTTTTT. Encoded protein: CASSLVYANTGELFF. This rearrangement joins TRBV7-2 to TRBJ2-2; unclear D gene. CDR1 and CDR2 from the germline V gene are SGHTA and FQGNSA. The V and J ends lost 1 base and 0 bases respectively, with 6 bases between them. This CDR3 region has 15 residues.

The chain combines TRBV7-9 with TRBJ2-3; 12 bases are a match to TRBD2. The CDR3 runs 16 residues. Germline CDR1 reads SEHNR; CDR2 reads FQNEAQ (reference sequence). V shed 1 base, J shed 2 bases, and the junction held 1 base outside the gene matches. The CDR3 region is CASSLGTSGITDTQYF. The CDR3 bases are TGTGCCAGCAGCTTAGGGACTAGCGGGATCACAGATACGCAGTATTTT.

The sample holds one count of this clone. The genes are TRBV30 and TRBJ1-6; maybe TRBD1 (6 bases). The germline V and J ends were trimmed by 0 bases and 9 bases, with 12 bases remaining between them. The CDR3 sequence is 14 residues long. Germline V gene sequence: CDR1 GTSNPN, CDR2 SVGIG (reference sequence). Here the CDR3 reads CAWSVLGGRSPLHF. The CDR3 nucleotides are TGTGCCTGGAGTGTACTGGGGGGGCGTTCACCCCTCCACTTT. The variable domain in full, with the rest retrieved from reference TRBV30 and TRBJ1-6, is SQTIHQWPATLVQPVGSPLSLECTVEGTSNPNLYWYRQAAGRGLQLLFYSVGIGQISSEVPQNLSASRPQDRQFILSSKKLLLSDSGFYLCAWSVLGGRSPLHFGNGTRLTVT.

V is TRBV9 and J is TRBJ2-2; TRBD1 matches 10 bases. This CDR3 spans 13 amino acids. J lost 12 bases, V lost 3 bases, and 5 bases had no gene match. Germline V lookup: CDR1 SGDLS, CDR2 YYNGEE. CDR3 bases: TGTGCCAGCAGCGATTGGGACAGGGGAAAGCTGTTTTTT. It encodes CASSDWDRGKLFF. Drawing the rest from reference TRBV9 and TRBJ2-2, the complete variable domain is DSGVTQTPKHLITATGQRVTLRCSPRSGDLSVYWYQQSLDQGLQFLIQYYNGEERAKGNILERFSAQQFPDLHSELNLSSLELGDSALYFCASSDWDRGKLFFGEGSRLTVL.

The chain uses TRBV27 and TRBJ2-3; either TRBD1 or TRBD2 may supply D (5 bases each). The germline CDR1 and CDR2 sequences are MNHEY and SMNVEV (reference sequence). This CDR3 contains 14 residues. V shed 7 bases and J shed 4 bases, with 15 bases lying between them. The DNA for the CDR3 is TGTGCCAGCAACATAAGGGGACGAGCAGATACGCAGTATTTT. Its translation: CASNIRGRADTQYF.